This TCR beta chain was captured by sequencing in a study of blood T cell repertoires in COVID-19 (dated by TCRdb to 2019 to 2021). Regarding the research as a whole: Samples covering the acute and convalescent phases of COVID-19 were provided by collaborators in the United States, Italy and Spain. The material from the prospective study consisted of cDNA or gDNA derived from T cells, B-cell-depleted T cells, or PBMCs. The dataset comprised deeply sampled blood TCRbeta repertoires from subjects exposed to, actively infected with, or recovered from COVID-19. The repertoires were made available in a free public database intended to serve as a resource for research on the immune response to SARS-CoV-2. The samples were drawn from two sources: the first 160 participants of the ongoing ImmuneRACE study, and 1,200 or so subjects contributed by 6 global collaborators. The sample metadata nearly always contained a de-identified subject ID, COVID-19 status, age in years and sex. Where available, HLA class I and class II types were taken from metadata supplied by the sample provider and were not determined by assay-based typing. Findings and caveats that apply to the study as a whole: The amount of clinical and demographic metadata varied by source and participant and was provided uncurated.

Whole blood was collected in K2EDTA tubes by collaborating institutions according to the institutions' own protocols. For TCRbeta analysis, collaborators shipped samples as frozen whole blood, isolated PBMCs, or DNA extracted from either of those sample types. A single count supports this clone. Its antigen is unknown. No base quality information exists; no much larger clone differs at one position. The identical CDR3 is also encoded by other nucleotide sequences in the sample. From the germline V gene, CDR1 is KGHSH and CDR2 is LQKENI. At the junction V is shortened by 2 bases and J by 0 bases, with 4 bases in between. Reading from cysteine to phenylalanine, the CDR3 counts 13 amino acids. The read is trimmed to its CDR3 DNA, 39 bases read in frame from base 1. TCRbeta CDR3 regions were amplified from genomic DNA using the immunoSEQ Assay, a bias-controlled multiplex PCR. In the authors' own workflow: Within the assay, amplification of reference gene primers was used to estimate how many nucleated cells each sample contained. To quantify the absolute abundance of each unique TCRbeta CDR3 rearrangement, sequence reads were collapsed and filtered. For each sample, productive Simpson clonality was calculated as the square root of Simpson's diversity index across productive rearrangements. Held by TCRdb, this immuneACCESS table contains in-frame sequences only and omits some clones. Under half of the omission traces to an unresolved V gene where checked; the cause of the rest is unknown. D and trimming come from the DNA, and the V and J calls and clone size come from that table. Here the sample has about 170,000 clones; roughly 84% occur a single time. In total, the top ten clones hold about a tenth of the sample.

The chain employs TRBV18 and TRBJ1-1; no D segment can be confidently identified. The specimen was peripheral blood. The clonotype was recovered from a man between 65 and 85 years old with active or convalescent COVID-19. The CDR3 protein: CASSPEMNTEAFF. The DNA sequence reads TGTGCCAGCTCACCAGAGATGAACACTGAAGCTTTCTTT.